The 3 T cell receptor beta chains presented below share a single source sample, sequenced in a study of blood T cells in healthy people across ages. With a J-beta primer mix and a sample-barcoded 5' primer, a second PCR ran about 7 to 12 cycles. TCRdb itself ran the 5' RACE reads through MiXCR, one entry per CDR3 protein. The repertoire includes roughly 800,000 distinct CDR3 sequences, roughly 50% of them detected once, and roughly 22% sits in the top ten. Sequencing used blood. Source of these receptors: a man in his thirties or forties in good health.

V and J are TRBV7-9 and TRBJ2-5; 8 nucleotides match TRBD1. With the DNA end fitting TRBJ2-7 better, the J assignment may be wrong. Per germline, CDR1 SEHNR and CDR2 FQNEAQ (reference sequence). The length of the CDR3 is 14 residues. The CDR3 protein is CASSRADRADEQYF. The CDR3 nucleotides read TGTGCCAGCAGCCGCGCGGACAGGGCGGACGAGCAGTACTTC.

This chain uses TRBV27 with TRBJ2-4; D uncertain. The V end was cut by 6 bases, the J end by 2 bases, with 5 bases between. Germline CDR1 and CDR2: MNHEY and SMNVEV (reference sequence). The CDR3 is 12 residues long. CDR3 in amino acids: CASRGTKNIQYF. CDR3 bases: TGTGCCAGCAGGGGAACCAAAAACATTCAGTACTTC.

The chain joins TRBV29-1 to TRBJ1-2; no clear D. CDR1 and CDR2 from the germline V gene are SQVTM and ANQGSEA. Trimming removed 8 bases from V and 4 bases from J, with 11 bases in between. The CDR3 covers 11 residues. As DNA, the CDR3 is TGCAGCCATAGTGGGCCCTATGGCTACACCTTC. Its protein product is CSHSGPYGYTF.